This TCR beta chain was sequenced for a study of TIL therapy for anti-PD-1-resistant metastatic lung cancer. Study context: Most patients had lung adenocarcinoma. Median tumor mutation burden was 1.5 mutations per megabase.

Time point described: pre-treatment sample, taken before nivolumab and TIL therapy. Sequencing used immunoSEQ v3. Measured with immunoSEQ multiplex PCR; TCRdb has only the in-frame clones, and not every one. The sample carries about 46,000 clones, 80% to 90% recorded once. This CDR3 comprises 18 residues. Between the trimmed V and J ends, which lost 2 bases and 5 bases, there was a span of 24 bases. Germline values: CDR1 SGHAT, CDR2 FQNNGV. V is TRBV11-2 and J is TRBJ2-5, with D maybe TRBD2 (7 bases). This clonotype was obtained from a person aged 25-85 years with non-small cell lung cancer. The specimen comprised blood, sampled at baseline. The CDR3 DNA sequence: TGTGCCAGCAGCTTACTCCCCGTAGGGGGGGGAGGTCGGGAGACCCAGTACTTC. Protein product: CASSLLPVGGGGRETQYF.